This T cell receptor beta chain was captured in a study of blood T cell repertoires in COVID-19. Study overall: Acute-phase and convalescent COVID-19 samples originated in the United States, Italy and Spain.

Participants were aged roughly 18 to 89 years from 20 to 30 US areas. Self-reported history from a screening survey and questionnaire set each donor's cohort. In germline, CDR1 is SGHTA, CDR2 FQGTGA. The CDR3 length is 15 residues. V was pared by 3 bases and J by 0 bases, with 0 bases of the junction left unmatched. Per the authors' pipeline: Amplification of reference gene primers provided the estimated nucleated cell counts. The repertoire was sequenced with immunoSEQ multiplex PCR; TCRdb's copy has only in-frame clones and lacks some. D and trimming come from the DNA, and the V and J calls and clone size come from that table. This table holds roughly 330,000 clones, 87% found once.

This clonotype originated in a woman aged 30 to 39 who had recovered from COVID-19. The chain couples TRBV7-3 to TRBJ2-4; 9 nucleotides match TRBD1. Source material: PBMCs or T cells enriched from blood (not recorded which). For the CDR3, the DNA is TGTGCCAGCAGCTTGACAGGGGGAGCCAAAAACATTCAGTACTTC. It translates to CASSLTGGAKNIQYF.